This T cell receptor beta chain was sequenced during a study of blood T cell repertoires in COVID-19 (dated by TCRdb to 2020 to 2022). For the study in its entirety: Collaborator samples came from the United States, Italy and Spain and covered acute and convalescent phases of COVID-19. Sample metadata almost always included a de-identified subject ID, COVID-19 status, age in years and sex. The material from the prospective study consisted of cDNA or gDNA derived from T cells, B-cell-depleted T cells, or PBMCs. Where available, HLA class I and class II types were obtained from metadata supplied by the sample provider rather than from assay-based typing. The dataset comprised deeply sampled blood TCRbeta repertoires from subjects exposed to, actively infected with, or recovered from COVID-19. A freely available public database, intended as a resource for researchers studying the immune response to SARS-CoV-2, is where the repertoires were released. Samples came from the ongoing ImmuneRACE study (first 160 participants) plus 1,254 subjects from 6 global collaborators. Here is what the overall study found, with its caveats: The quantity of clinical and demographic metadata differed by source and by participant and was supplied without curation.

TCRbeta CDR3 regions were amplified from genomic DNA by means of the immunoSEQ Assay, a bias-controlled multiplex PCR. The paper's processing steps were these. Within the assay, amplification of reference gene primers was used to estimate how many nucleated cells each sample contained. To quantify the absolute abundance of each unique TCRbeta CDR3 rearrangement, sequence reads were collapsed and filtered. For each sample, productive Simpson clonality was calculated as the square root of Simpson's diversity index across productive rearrangements. TCRdb stores this immuneACCESS table with in-frame sequences only. Part of the clones is absent; in the studies checked, under half of the shortfall reflects unresolved V genes, and no reason is known for the rest. The V and J calls and clone size were taken over from that table, and D and trimming were inferred from the DNA. This sample holds approximately 150,000 clones; around 80% were observed only once. The leading ten clones occupy approximately 6% of the sample.

A remark on this clone: The clone's antigen remains unknown. It has no much larger one-base neighbor in the sample; base qualities were not kept.

The germline V gene supplies CDR1 MNHEY and CDR2 SVGAGI. The CDR3 goes from the cysteine to the phenylalanine over 14 residues. Just the 42-base CDR3 DNA is kept, in frame starting at base 1. Relative to germline, V is 5 bases shorter and J is 2 bases shorter, with 12 bases between their ends. Enrolling through a virtual design, the prospective study's participants ranged in age from roughly 18 to 89 years and lived across approximately 25 United States geographic areas. Cohort assignment in the prospective study relied on participant-reported clinical history from a screening survey and a study questionnaire. ImmuneRACE Cohort 3 recovered participants were defined by two consecutive negative NP/OP PCR tests, healthcare professional clearance, or symptom resolution. Mobile phlebotomists in the prospective study collected whole blood, serum and a nasopharyngeal or oropharyngeal swab from every participant. Over a roughly two-month period, participants in the prospective study had the option of providing additional blood draws and questionnaires. Prospective study blood samples were shipped either frozen or at room temperature before DNA extraction.

This clonotype was obtained from a man aged 40-50 years who had recovered from COVID-19. The sample consisted of PBMCs or T cells enriched from blood (not recorded which). The chain is assembled from TRBV6-5 and TRBJ1-2, with a tentative D gene TRBD1 over 5 matching bases. The CDR3 protein is CASSLQDLNYGYTF. In nucleotide form, the sequence is TGTGCCAGCAGTCTACAGGACCTCAACTATGGCTACACCTTC.